These T cell receptor beta chains were read from a single sample in a study of blood T cell repertoires in COVID-19. Some clones are missing from TCRdb's copy, which holds only in-frame ones; the method was immunoSEQ multiplex PCR. The sample has 85,000 to 110,000 clones, over 65% seen once. Material for sequencing was peripheral blood. The origin of the receptors is a human donor in a cohort sampled during active COVID-19. Each CDR3 is given with its conserved first and last residue. The D gene is left open where the match is weak. Only some rows state a clone size, as once, few, many or a class for expanded clones.

d_call: TRBD2
j_call: TRBJ2-5
clone_size: .
v_call: TRBV7-2
cdr3_aa: CASSLVGGETQYF
cdr3_nt: TGTGCCAGCAGCTTAGTGGGGGGGGAGACCCAGTACTTC

d_call: .
j_call: TRBJ2-2
clone_size: .
v_call: TRBV6-5
cdr3_aa: CASSRGRSGTGELFF
cdr3_nt: TGTGCCAGCAGCCGGGGTCGGTCGGGCACCGGGGAGCTGTTTTTT

d_call: TRBD2
j_call: TRBJ2-3
clone_size: .
v_call: TRBV5-4
cdr3_aa: CASSFLGGRADTQYF
cdr3_nt: TGTGCCAGCAGCTTCCTCGGGGGGAGGGCAGATACGCAGTATTTT

d_call: .
j_call: TRBJ1-1
clone_size: .
v_call: TRBV5-5
cdr3_aa: CASSLGTFLNTEAFF
cdr3_nt: TGTGCCAGCAGCTTGGGAACTTTTTTAAACACTGAAGCTTTCTTT

d_call: TRBD1
j_call: TRBJ1-1
clone_size: .
v_call: TRBV19
cdr3_aa: CASSIPASTGVKAFF
cdr3_nt: TGTGCCAGTAGTATTCCCGCCTCAACAGGGGTGAAAGCTTTCTTT

d_call: .
j_call: TRBJ1-2
clone_size: .
v_call: TRBV7-2
cdr3_aa: CASSLVSAGIGGYTF
cdr3_nt: TGTGCCAGCAGCTTAGTGTCCGCAGGGATTGGTGGCTACACCTTC

d_call: TRBD1
j_call: TRBJ1-2
clone_size: .
v_call: TRBV5-4
cdr3_aa: CASSLRRDRGYGYTF
cdr3_nt: TGTGCCAGCAGCTTGAGACGGGACAGAGGCTATGGCTACACCTTC

d_call: .
j_call: TRBJ1-1
clone_size: .
v_call: TRBV3-1/TRBV3-2
cdr3_aa: CASSRRVGGRDTEAFF
cdr3_nt: TGTGCCAGCAGCCGAAGGGTTGGGGGCAGGGACACTGAAGCTTTCTTT

d_call: .
j_call: TRBJ1-2
clone_size: .
v_call: TRBV6-5
cdr3_aa: CASSLRSEGNYGYTF
cdr3_nt: TGTGCCAGCAGTTTAAGGAGTGAGGGTAACTATGGCTACACCTTC

d_call: TRBD1
j_call: TRBJ1-2
clone_size: .
v_call: TRBV13
cdr3_aa: CASSKYRDSVVYGYTF
cdr3_nt: TGTGCCAGCAGCAAATACCGGGACAGCGTCGTCTATGGCTACACCTTC

d_call: TRBD1
j_call: TRBJ1-5
clone_size: .
v_call: TRBV6-2/TRBV6-3
cdr3_aa: CASSLGQGSGQPQHF
cdr3_nt: TGTGCCAGCAGCCTCGGACAGGGCTCGGGTCAGCCCCAGCATTTT

d_call: .
j_call: TRBJ1-2
clone_size: few
v_call: TRBV7-2
cdr3_aa: CASSPDGFRNLYGYTF
cdr3_nt: TGTGCCAGCAGCCCAGACGGGTTCCGTAACCTCTATGGCTACACCTTC

d_call: .
j_call: TRBJ2-7
clone_size: .
v_call: TRBV7-3
cdr3_aa: CASSPQLQGGEQYF
cdr3_nt: TGTGCCAGCAGCCCCCAGCTACAGGGTGGTGAGCAGTACTTC

d_call: .
j_call: TRBJ1-1
clone_size: .
v_call: TRBV11-3
cdr3_aa: CASSLAAGVDTEAFF
cdr3_nt: TGTGCCAGCAGCTTAGCGGCAGGGGTGGACACTGAAGCTTTCTTT

d_call: .
j_call: TRBJ1-2
clone_size: .
v_call: TRBV5-1
cdr3_aa: CASSPGGAARSGYTF
cdr3_nt: TGCGCCAGCAGCCCCGGAGGGGCCGCTAGGAGTGGCTACACCTTC

d_call: .
j_call: TRBJ1-6
clone_size: .
v_call: TRBV19
cdr3_aa: CASSITRTADSPLHF
cdr3_nt: TGTGCCAGTAGTATAACCAGGACAGCTGATTCACCCCTCCACTTT

d_call: .
j_call: TRBJ1-2
clone_size: .
v_call: TRBV6-2/TRBV6-3
cdr3_aa: CASSLQGDYGYTF
cdr3_nt: TGTGCCAGCAGTTTGCAGGGCGACTATGGCTACACCTTC

d_call: TRBD1
j_call: TRBJ1-2
clone_size: .
v_call: TRBV2
cdr3_aa: CASSPGQGARGSF
cdr3_nt: TGTGCCAGCAGTCCGGGACAGGGGGCCCGAGGCTCCTTC

d_call: .
j_call: TRBJ1-1
clone_size: .
v_call: TRBV27
cdr3_aa: CASISTPGNTEAFF
cdr3_nt: TGTGCCAGCATCTCAACCCCCGGGAACACTGAAGCTTTCTTT

d_call: .
j_call: TRBJ2-1
clone_size: .
v_call: TRBV7-2
cdr3_aa: CASSLAGAKFNEQFF
cdr3_nt: TGTGCCAGCAGCTTAGCAGGGGCCAAGTTCAATGAGCAGTTCTTC

d_call: .
j_call: TRBJ1-2
clone_size: .
v_call: TRBV10-3
cdr3_aa: CAISDQASNYGYTF
cdr3_nt: TGTGCCATCAGTGATCAGGCTTCTAACTATGGCTACACCTTC

d_call: .
j_call: TRBJ2-7
clone_size: .
v_call: TRBV27
cdr3_aa: CASSFRGSLEQYF
cdr3_nt: TGTGCCAGCAGTTTTCGAGGGTCACTCGAGCAGTACTTC

d_call: .
j_call: TRBJ2-5
clone_size: .
v_call: TRBV20-1
cdr3_aa: CSAYSRETQYF
cdr3_nt: TGCAGTGCGTACTCTCGGGAGACCCAGTACTTC

d_call: .
j_call: TRBJ2-1
clone_size: .
v_call: TRBV5-1
cdr3_aa: CASSLTAQSYNEQFF
cdr3_nt: TGCGCCAGCAGCTTGACCGCGCAATCCTACAATGAGCAGTTCTTC

d_call: TRBD1
j_call: TRBJ1-2
clone_size: once
v_call: TRBV15
cdr3_aa: CATSRRTGGGSGYTF
cdr3_nt: TGTGCCACCAGCAGACGGACAGGGGGAGGAAGTGGCTACACCTTC

d_call: .
j_call: TRBJ1-6
clone_size: .
v_call: TRBV7-9
cdr3_aa: CASSLIEDSPLHF
cdr3_nt: TGTGCCAGCAGTCTGATCGAGGATTCACCCCTCCACTTT

d_call: TRBD2
j_call: TRBJ2-7
clone_size: .
v_call: TRBV5-8
cdr3_aa: CASSSGTQEQYF
cdr3_nt: TGTGCCAGCAGCAGCGGGACTCAGGAGCAGTACTTC

d_call: TRBD1
j_call: TRBJ1-3
clone_size: .
v_call: TRBV7-6
cdr3_aa: CASSQSGTGSGNTIYF
cdr3_nt: TGTGCCAGCAGCCAGTCCGGGACAGGCTCTGGAAACACCATATATTTT

d_call: TRBD2
j_call: TRBJ2-1
clone_size: .
v_call: TRBV5-1
cdr3_aa: CASSLATSGGASLDEQFF
cdr3_nt: TGCGCCAGCAGCTTGGCGACTAGCGGGGGGGCCTCGTTGGATGAGCAGTTCTTC

d_call: TRBD1
j_call: TRBJ1-5
clone_size: .
v_call: TRBV4-2
cdr3_aa: CASSQPQGVEGNQPQHF
cdr3_nt: TGTGCCAGCAGCCAACCTCAGGGGGTAGAGGGCAATCAGCCCCAGCATTTT

d_call: .
j_call: TRBJ2-3
clone_size: .
v_call: TRBV30
cdr3_aa: CAWSLAPTDTQYF
cdr3_nt: TGTGCCTGGAGCCTAGCGCCGACAGATACGCAGTATTTT

d_call: .
j_call: TRBJ2-3
clone_size: .
v_call: TRBV5-1
cdr3_aa: CASSLEGDTQYF
cdr3_nt: TGCGCCAGCAGCCTGGAGGGGGATACGCAGTATTTT

d_call: .
j_call: TRBJ2-1
clone_size: .
v_call: TRBV19
cdr3_aa: CASSPGWGTIVREQFF
cdr3_nt: TGTGCCAGTTCGCCAGGGTGGGGGACAATTGTCAGGGAGCAGTTCTTC

d_call: TRBD2
j_call: TRBJ2-7
clone_size: .
v_call: TRBV5-1
cdr3_aa: CASSLLAGGTPEQYF
cdr3_nt: TGCGCCAGCAGCTTACTAGCGGGGGGGACTCCCGAGCAGTACTTC

d_call: .
j_call: TRBJ2-5
clone_size: .
v_call: TRBV5-5
cdr3_aa: CASSGDLSQETQYF
cdr3_nt: TGTGCCAGCAGCGGAGACCTATCCCAAGAGACCCAGTACTTC

d_call: .
j_call: TRBJ1-5
clone_size: .
v_call: TRBV18
cdr3_aa: CASSPSDKQPQHF
cdr3_nt: TGTGCCAGCTCCCCTTCGGACAAACAGCCCCAGCATTTT

d_call: .
j_call: TRBJ1-5
clone_size: .
v_call: TRBV5-5
cdr3_aa: CASTLGRGGNQPQHF
cdr3_nt: TGTGCCAGCACCCTTGGAAGGGGAGGGAATCAGCCCCAGCATTTT

d_call: .
j_call: TRBJ2-1
clone_size: .
v_call: TRBV19
cdr3_aa: CATERGFRGGGPNEQFF
cdr3_nt: TGTGCCACAGAGAGGGGCTTTAGAGGGGGGGGCCCCAATGAGCAGTTCTTC

d_call: .
j_call: TRBJ1-1
clone_size: .
v_call: TRBV15
cdr3_aa: CATSRDRVTEAFF
cdr3_nt: TGTGCCACCAGCAGAGACAGGGTTACTGAAGCTTTCTTT

d_call: TRBD1
j_call: TRBJ2-3
clone_size: .
v_call: TRBV5-5
cdr3_aa: CASSLARGIGTDTQYF
cdr3_nt: TGTGCCAGCAGCTTGGCCAGGGGGATAGGCACAGATACGCAGTATTTT

d_call: .
j_call: TRBJ1-1
clone_size: .
v_call: TRBV2
cdr3_aa: CASSEAQWNTEAFF
cdr3_nt: TGTGCCAGCAGTGAAGCCCAGTGGAACACTGAAGCTTTCTTT

d_call: TRBD1
j_call: TRBJ2-5
clone_size: .
v_call: TRBV30
cdr3_aa: CAIAGQVQETQYF
cdr3_nt: TGTGCCATCGCGGGACAGGTCCAAGAGACCCAGTACTTC

d_call: TRBD1
j_call: TRBJ2-2
clone_size: .
v_call: TRBV7-2
cdr3_aa: CASSSGQITGELFF
cdr3_nt: TGTGCCAGCAGCTCGGGACAGATCACCGGGGAGCTGTTTTTT

d_call: TRBD2
j_call: TRBJ2-1
clone_size: .
v_call: TRBV5-1
cdr3_aa: CASSLSSGNYNEQFF
cdr3_nt: TGCGCCAGCAGCTTGTCCAGCGGGAACTACAATGAGCAGTTCTTC